This is a list of T cell receptor beta chains from one sample in a study of blood T cells in healthy people across ages. One entry per CDR3 protein results from TCRdb running MiXCR on the 5' RACE reads. Here the sample spans 700,000 to 850,000 distinct CDR3 sequences, roughly 50% being singletons. The specimen sequenced was blood. The receptors stem from a man older than 75 in good health. CDR3s include the opening cysteine and the closing phenylalanine or tryptophan. The D gene is left open where the match is weak. Clone sizes are given selectively: once, few, many, or a class where the clone is expanded.

size | J | V | D | CDR3 | DNA
few | TRBJ1-1 | TRBV7-9 | . | CASSFAKPEAFF | TGTGCCAGCAGCTTCGCCAAGCCTGAAGCTTTCTTT
. | TRBJ1-2 | TRBV24-1 | . | CATSDPGTLYGYTF | TGTGCCACCAGTGATCCAGGGACTCTTTATGGCTACACCTTC
. | TRBJ1-1 | TRBV2 | TRBD1 | CASSAIIGQGAEAFF | TGTGCCAGCAGCGCCATTATAGGACAGGGGGCGGAAGCTTTCTTT
few | TRBJ2-1 | TRBV9 | TRBD2 | CASSVATSGRANGEQFF | TGTGCCAGCAGCGTAGCCACCAGCGGGAGGGCCAACGGTGAGCAGTTCTTC
. | TRBJ2-1 | TRBV7-3 | TRBD2 | CASSSPLAGSEQFF | TGTGCCAGCAGCTCCCCGCTAGCGGGAAGTGAGCAGTTCTTC
. | TRBJ2-6 | TRBV5-1 | . | CASSHVIGRPSSGANVLTF | TGCGCCAGCAGCCACGTCATCGGCAGGCCTTCCTCTGGGGCCAACGTCCTGACTTTC
. | TRBJ2-1 | TRBV6-1 | . | CASNTGVSSYNEQFF | TGTGCCAGCAACACGGGGGTTAGCTCCTACAATGAGCAGTTCTTC
. | TRBJ2-1 | TRBV11-1 | TRBD2 | CASSVAAGGSLSGHEQFF | TGTGCCAGCAGCGTAGCGGCCGGCGGGAGTTTATCGGGGCATGAGCAGTTCTTC
. | TRBJ2-3 | TRBV2 | . | CASNGQLADTQYF | TGTGCCAGCAATGGACAGTTGGCAGATACGCAGTATTTT
few | TRBJ2-1 | TRBV20-1 | TRBD2 | CSALAGGLSSSYNEQFF | TGCAGTGCCCTAGCGGGAGGCCTCTCTAGCTCCTACAATGAGCAGTTCTTC
. | TRBJ2-1 | TRBV3-1 | TRBD2 | CASRLLAGEGNEQFF | TGTGCCAGCAGACTGCTAGCGGGAGAGGGCAATGAGCAGTTCTTC
. | TRBJ2-1 | TRBV15 | TRBD1 | CATSRGQGDEQFF | TGTGCCACCAGCAGGGGACAGGGAGATGAGCAGTTCTTC
. | TRBJ2-7 | TRBV7-2 | . | CASSLDGGRLDEQYF | TGTGCCAGCAGCTTAGATGGTGGTAGATTGGACGAGCAGTACTTC
. | TRBJ2-1 | TRBV24-1 | . | CATSVSTANYNEQFF | TGTGCCACCAGTGTGTCCACGGCGAATTACAATGAGCAGTTCTTC
. | TRBJ2-3 | TRBV27 | . | CASPQVTDTQYF | TGTGCCAGCCCTCAGGTCACAGATACGCAGTATTTT
. | TRBJ2-1 | TRBV6-6 | TRBD2 | CASSQKRGGYNEQFF | TGTGCCAGCAGTCAGAAGCGGGGGGGTTACAATGAGCAGTTCTTC
. | TRBJ2-7 | TRBV11-1 | TRBD1 | CAGSPGQEASYEQYF | TGTGCCGGCAGCCCAGGACAGGAGGCCTCCTACGAGCAGTACTTC
. | TRBJ1-4 | TRBV29-1 | . | CSVIRTNNEKLFF | TGCAGCGTAATCAGGACAAATAATGAAAAACTGTTTTTT
. | TRBJ2-7 | TRBV28 | . | CASSLSQGTTPYF | TGTGCCAGCAGTTTATCCCAGGGAACAACCCCGTACTTC
once | TRBJ2-7 | TRBV7-9 | TRBD1 | CASSGQGYREQYF | TGTGCCAGCAGTGGACAGGGCTATCGCGAGCAGTACTTC
. | TRBJ2-7 | TRBV5-1 | . | CASSLDAGSSYEQYF | TGCGCCAGCAGCTTGGACGCCGGGAGCTCCTACGAGCAGTACTTC
. | TRBJ1-6 | TRBV11-2 | . | CASSLQPGQGLHF | TGTGCCAGCAGCTTACAGCCAGGGCAGGGCCTCCACTTT
few | TRBJ2-3 | TRBV12-3/TRBV12-4 | TRBD2 | CASRASGYTDTQYF | TGTGCCAGCAGGGCTAGCGGCTACACAGATACGCAGTATTTT
. | TRBJ1-2 | TRBV5-1 | . | CASSQGHYGYTF | TGCGCCAGCAGCCAAGGCCACTATGGCTACACCTTC
. | TRBJ2-7 | TRBV5-1 | . | CASSYTRSYEQYF | TGCGCCAGCAGTTATACCCGTTCCTACGAGCAGTACTTC
. | TRBJ2-1 | TRBV5-6 | . | CASSIAHEQFF | TGTGCCAGCAGCATTGCCCATGAGCAGTTCTTC
. | TRBJ1-2 | TRBV27 | TRBD1 | CACSIDRVMGYTF | TGTGCCTGCAGTATAGACAGGGTAATGGGCTACACCTTC
. | TRBJ1-2 | TRBV5-6 | . | CASSLGRGAFYGYTF | TGTGCCAGCAGCTTGGGGCGGGGAGCTTTCTATGGCTACACCTTC
few | TRBJ2-1 | TRBV10-3 | . | CAISESRDRGYNEQFF | TGTGCCATCAGTGAGTCGCGGGACCGAGGATACAATGAGCAGTTCTTC
. | TRBJ1-5 | TRBV27 | TRBD1 | CASRPTGEAQPQHF | TGTGCCAGCCGGCCGACAGGGGAAGCTCAGCCCCAGCATTTT
. | TRBJ1-5 | TRBV2 | TRBD1 | CASSGDRQRQPQHF | TGTGCCAGCAGTGGGGACAGGCAAAGGCAGCCCCAGCATTTT
once | TRBJ2-7 | TRBV12-3/TRBV12-4 | . | CASSSSLTTPSYEQYF | TGTGCCAGCAGTTCCTCCCTCACCACGCCCTCCTACGAGCAGTACTTC
. | TRBJ2-5 | TRBV4-1 | TRBD2 | CASSQGLTSGYQETQYF | TGCGCCAGCAGCCAAGGCCTGACTAGCGGTTACCAAGAGACCCAGTACTTC
. | TRBJ1-1 | TRBV7-6 | . | CASSGGGATEAFF | TGTGCCAGCAGTGGGGGTGGGGCCACTGAAGCTTTCTTT
few | TRBJ1-5 | TRBV7-9 | TRBD1 | CASSLGTGPDQPQHF | TGTGCCAGCAGCTTAGGGACAGGGCCTGATCAGCCCCAGCATTTT
. | TRBJ2-4 | TRBV29-1 | TRBD1 | CSCRYRGREQYF | TGCAGCTGTAGATACAGGGGGCGTGAGCAGTACTTC
. | TRBJ1-1 | TRBV18 | TRBD1 | CASSPSNRGPLNTEAFF | TGTGCCAGCTCACCGTCAAACAGGGGGCCACTGAACACTGAAGCTTTCTTT
. | TRBJ2-5 | TRBV7-2 | TRBD2 | CASSLAEPSYNEQYF | TGTGCCAGCAGCCTAGCGGAACCATCCTACAATGAGCAGTACTTC
few | TRBJ2-5 | TRBV2 | . | CASAELRETQYF | TGTGCCAGCGCCGAGCTTCGGGAGACCCAGTACTTC